This TCR beta chain was captured by sequencing in a study of blood T cell repertoires in COVID-19. Study-level information: Collection of acute and convalescent COVID-19 samples took place in the United States, Italy and Spain. Sources were T cells, B-cell-depleted T cells, or PBMCs; the material itself was cDNA or gDNA.

In the original processing: Estimated nucleated cell counts came from reference gene primer amplification. Libraries were prepared by immunoSEQ multiplex PCR; TCRdb keeps only in-frame clonotypes and omits some of them. V and J calls and clone size are as listed in that table; D and trimming were resolved from the DNA. The table includes 100,000 or so clones, roughly four fifths detected once. Trimming removed 3 bases from V and 0 bases from J, with 6 bases in between. Germline values: CDR1 LGHDT, CDR2 YNNKEL (reference sequence). This CDR3 contains 13 residues. Sequencing input: peripheral blood. The chain links TRBV3-1 (or the pseudogene TRBV3-2) to TRBJ2-7, with D maybe TRBD2 (5 bases). The TCR originated in a woman older than 75 with acute or convalescent COVID-19. CDR3 in amino acids: CASSQLASYEQYF. The DNA of the CDR3 is TGTGCCAGCAGCCAGCTAGCCTCCTACGAGCAGTACTTC.